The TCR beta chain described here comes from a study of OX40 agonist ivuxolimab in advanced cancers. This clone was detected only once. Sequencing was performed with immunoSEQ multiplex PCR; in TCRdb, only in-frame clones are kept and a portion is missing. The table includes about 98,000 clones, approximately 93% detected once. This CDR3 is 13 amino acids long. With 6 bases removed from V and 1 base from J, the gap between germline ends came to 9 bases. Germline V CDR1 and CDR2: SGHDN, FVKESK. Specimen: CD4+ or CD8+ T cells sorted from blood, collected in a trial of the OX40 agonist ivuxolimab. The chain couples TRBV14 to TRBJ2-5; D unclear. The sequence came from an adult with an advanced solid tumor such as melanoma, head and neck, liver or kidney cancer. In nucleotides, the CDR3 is TGTGCCAGCAGTCCCCGGCGCCAAGAGACCCAGTACTTC. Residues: CASSPRRQETQYF.